What follows describes a single T cell receptor beta chain. Its antigen is unknown. The method, 5' RACE with UMI labels, was used to prepare the TRB cDNA libraries. TCRdb reprocessed the 5' RACE reads, with one entry per CDR3 protein and no DNA. In all, the sample yields 150,000 to 180,000 distinct CDR3 sequences. This sample is drawn from a study of CXCR3-negative and CXCR3-positive naive CD8 T cells. Study results and limitations: Relative to memory CD8+ cells, whose diversity was much lower, both naive subsets had comparably high diversity. TRB CDR3 hydrophobicity was greater in CXCR3-positive naive cells than in CXCR3-negative naive cells.

Germline V gives CDR1 SGHDN, CDR2 FVKESK. This CDR3 comprises 14 residues. Sequenced input: naive CXCR3+ CD8+ T cells from blood. Regarding subset: CD45RO-CCR7+CD27+CD95- naive CD8+ T cells expressing CXCR3 (TNR3+). V and J are TRBV14 and TRBJ1-2; without DNA, the TCRdb call of TRBD1 cannot be checked. This TCR came from a human donor in good health. Some clones in this sample may be carry-over from other donors' samples. This CDR3 is CASSLPGQNYGYTF.